A selection of T cell receptor beta chains follows, all from one sample in a study of breast tumors, draining lymph nodes, adjacent tissues. TCRdb re-derived calls from the multiplex PCR reads in MiXCR, one entry per CDR3 protein. The sample has 200,000 or so distinct CDR3 sequences, around 29% seen once. Sample: axillary lymph node tissue. The receptors were gathered from a female donor with breast cancer. Some clones in this sample may be carry-over from other donors' samples. Each CDR3 is given with its conserved first and last residue. D genes are given only for firm matches. The size entry is marked missing in some rows and otherwise reads once, few, many or a size class.

j_gene,abundance,len,d_gene,v_gene,CDR3aa,CDR3nt
TRBJ2-1,NA,16,TRBD2,TRBV10-2,CASSESPTSGSDEQFF,TGCGCCAGCAGTGAGTCCCCGACTAGCGGGAGCGATGAGCAGTTCTTC
TRBJ1-4,many,16,TRBD1,TRBV4-1,CASSQGGPGQDEKLFF,TGCGCCAGCAGCCAAGGGGGTCCGGGACAGGATGAAAAACTGTTTTTT
TRBJ2-6,NA,16,NA,TRBV2,CASSEALGSGANVLTF,TGTGCCAGCAGTGAAGCTTTGGGGTCGGGGGCCAACGTCCTGACTTTC
TRBJ2-7,NA,12,NA,TRBV2,CASSEKSYEQYF,TGTGCCAGCAGTGAAAAGTCGTACGAGCAGTACTTC
TRBJ1-1,few,14,NA,TRBV20-1,CSAPRPGARTEAFF,TGCAGTGCCCCTCGCCCGGGGGCAAGAACTGAAGCTTTCTTT
TRBJ2-1,many,16,NA,TRBV4-1,CASSQASLRPNNEQFF,TGCGCCAGCAGCCAAGCCAGTTTAAGACCTAACAATGAGCAGTTCTTC
TRBJ2-3,NA,16,NA,TRBV20-1,CSASPPGLRAPDTQYF,TGCAGTGCTAGCCCCCCGGGACTTAGGGCGCCAGATACGCAGTATTTT
TRBJ2-1,NA,12,TRBD1,TRBV19,CASKGQGSVQFF,TGTGCCAGTAAGGGACAGGGAAGCGTGCAGTTCTTC
TRBJ1-1,NA,10,NA,TRBV20-1,CSALSTEAFF,TGCAGTGCTCTCAGTACTGAAGCTTTCTTT
TRBJ1-4,NA,13,NA,TRBV6-6,CASARGAHEKLFF,TGTGCCAGCGCCCGGGGGGCTCATGAAAAACTGTTTTTT
TRBJ2-5,NA,16,TRBD2,TRBV5-1,CASRSRGLREGETQYF,TGCGCCAGCAGGAGCCGCGGGCTACGGGAGGGAGAGACCCAGTACTTC
TRBJ1-4,many,16,TRBD1,TRBV10-3,CAISPGQGATNEKLFF,TGTGCCATCAGCCCGGGACAGGGGGCAACTAATGAAAAACTGTTTTTT
TRBJ2-7,NA,14,TRBD2,TRBV7-2,CASKRDGSSYEQYF,TGTGCCAGTAAGCGGGACGGGAGCTCCTACGAGCAGTACTTC
TRBJ2-3,NA,15,NA,TRBV30,CAWTPDRSRTDTQYF,TGTGCCTGGACCCCGGACCGGTCCCGCACAGATACGCAGTATTTT
TRBJ1-2,many,14,TRBD1,TRBV5-1,CASSFGTGLYGYTF,TGCGCCAGCAGCTTCGGGACAGGTCTCTATGGCTACACCTTC
TRBJ1-3,many,14,NA,TRBV2,CASKKSTSGNTIYF,TGTGCCAGCAAAAAGTCCACCTCTGGAAACACCATATATTTT
TRBJ2-1,few,16,TRBD2,TRBV6-4,CASSPGTSGSKSEQFF,TGTGCCAGCTCACCCGGGACTAGCGGGAGTAAGAGTGAGCAGTTCTTC
TRBJ2-7,many,11,TRBD1,TRBV30,CAWGTGNEQYF,TGTGCCTGGGGGACAGGGAACGAGCAGTACTTC
TRBJ2-5,NA,16,NA,TRBV9,CASSVGAGEAGETQYF,TGTGCCAGCAGCGTAGGGGCAGGGGAAGCTGGGGAGACCCAGTACTTC
TRBJ1-6,NA,16,NA,TRBV2,CASSLTGIYNNSPLHF,TGTGCCAGCAGCCTTACAGGGATATATAATAATTCACCCCTCCACTTT
TRBJ1-5,NA,15,NA,TRBV19,CASSMGLAGAETQHF,TGTGCCAGTAGTATGGGACTAGCGGGAGCGGAGACCCAGCATTTT
TRBJ2-1,NA,16,TRBD2,TRBV20-1,CSARKRGESSYNEQFF,TGCAGTGCTAGAAAGCGGGGGGAGAGCTCCTACAATGAGCAGTTCTTC
TRBJ2-5,many,16,TRBD2,TRBV6-2/TRBV6-3,CASSHLAGGPQETQYF,TGTGCCAGCAGTCACCTAGCGGGGGGGCCGCAAGAGACCCAGTACTTC
TRBJ1-6,many,14,TRBD1,TRBV6-5,CASSSGGPNSPLHF,TGTGCCAGCAGTTCAGGGGGTCCCAATTCACCCCTCCACTTT
TRBJ2-1,many,11,NA,TRBV7-2,CASSFGVEQFF,TGTGCCAGCAGCTTCGGTGTTGAGCAGTTCTTC
TRBJ2-3,NA,15,NA,TRBV30,CAWTQGLQGTDTQYF,TGTGCCTGGACCCAGGGACTTCAGGGCACAGATACGCAGTATTTT
TRBJ1-5,many,13,TRBD1,TRBV30,CAWADRVGQPQHF,TGTGCCTGGGCGGACAGGGTCGGACAGCCCCAGCATTTT
TRBJ1-4,many,14,NA,TRBV11-2,CASSLDQVNEKLFF,TGTGCCAGCAGCTTAGACCAAGTTAATGAAAAACTGTTTTTT
TRBJ2-3,many,17,NA,TRBV7-3,CASSMNAGPTVVDTQYF,TGTGCCAGCAGCATGAATGCGGGACCGACGGTGGTAGATACGCAGTATTTT
TRBJ2-7,NA,15,TRBD2,TRBV10-1,CASSPGGLAGVEQYF,TGCGCCAGCAGCCCCGGGGGCCTAGCGGGAGTCGAGCAGTACTTC
TRBJ2-2,NA,14,NA,TRBV24-1,CATRDTAGTGELFF,TGTGCCACCAGGGACACCGCGGGCACCGGGGAGCTGTTTTTT
TRBJ2-5,many,14,NA,TRBV11-2,CASSKLSGVGTQYF,TGTGCCAGCAGCAAGCTTTCAGGGGTGGGGACCCAGTACTTC
TRBJ2-7,many,15,TRBD2,TRBV6-6,CASSYSLAGGEEQYF,TGTGCCAGCAGTTACTCCCTAGCGGGAGGGGAAGAGCAGTACTTC
TRBJ1-4,NA,16,TRBD1,TRBV6-5,CASSYSPGQRNEKLFF,TGTGCCAGCAGTTACTCTCCGGGACAGAGAAATGAAAAACTGTTTTTT
TRBJ1-2,many,15,NA,TRBV7-2,CASSPPGGGRRGYTF,TGTGCCAGCAGCCCTCCGGGAGGCGGCCGCAGGGGCTACACCTTC
TRBJ2-1,many,17,TRBD2,TRBV7-6,CASSKWTSGNFRDEQFF,TGTGCCAGCAGCAAGTGGACTAGCGGGAATTTCAGGGATGAGCAGTTCTTC
TRBJ2-1,many,14,TRBD2,TRBV5-1,CASSLLRGDNEQFF,TGCGCCAGCAGCTTGTTGCGGGGGGACAATGAGCAGTTCTTC
TRBJ2-3,NA,15,TRBD2,TRBV24-1,CATSGLAGIPNTQYF,TGTGCCACCAGTGGGCTAGCGGGAATACCGAATACGCAGTATTTT
TRBJ2-3,many,14,NA,TRBV20-1,CSAKRLSGTDTQYF,TGCAGTGCTAAGAGACTCTCTGGGACAGATACGCAGTATTTT
TRBJ2-7,many,17,TRBD2,TRBV9,CASSERPPLAGRHEQYF,TGTGCCAGCAGCGAGAGGCCGCCGCTAGCGGGAAGGCACGAGCAGTACTTC
TRBJ2-7,many,13,NA,TRBV7-2,CASSAGLATRVYF,TGTGCCAGCAGCGCGGGACTCGCTACGAGGGTGTACTTC
TRBJ1-4,many,16,NA,TRBV5-1,CASSLATSGANEKLFF,TGCGCCAGCAGCTTGGCAACGTCGGGGGCTAATGAAAAACTGTTTTTT
TRBJ1-5,many,16,TRBD1,TRBV7-8,CASSLSTGQGSQPQHF,TGTGCCAGCAGCTTAAGTACGGGACAGGGAAGTCAGCCCCAGCATTTT
TRBJ2-3,many,16,TRBD2,TRBV11-3,CASSLGSGIGTDTQYF,TGTGCCAGCAGCTTAGGGAGCGGGATTGGCACAGATACGCAGTATTTT
TRBJ2-2,many,15,TRBD2,TRBV7-8,CASSLRGGRTGELFF,TGTGCCAGCAGCTTAAGGGGCGGGAGAACCGGGGAGCTGTTTTTT
TRBJ2-5,many,12,NA,TRBV9,CASSGVSETQYF,TGTGCCAGCAGCGGAGTATCAGAGACCCAGTACTTC
TRBJ1-6,NA,14,NA,TRBV9,CASSDSFLRSPLHF,TGTGCCAGCAGCGACAGTTTCCTTAGGTCACCCCTCCACTTT
TRBJ1-4,NA,16,TRBD1,TRBV2,CASKRDRAATNEKLFF,TGTGCCAGCAAAAGGGACAGGGCTGCAACTAATGAAAAACTGTTTTTT
TRBJ2-3,many,15,TRBD2,TRBV6-6,CASSSSGRGGDTQYF,TGTGCCAGCAGTTCTAGCGGGAGAGGTGGAGATACGCAGTATTTT
TRBJ1-4,many,13,NA,TRBV5-6,CASSRTANEKLFF,TGTGCCAGCAGCAGGACGGCTAATGAAAAACTGTTTTTT
TRBJ1-6,many,16,NA,TRBV5-6,CASSLGGVASFSPLHF,TGTGCCAGCAGCTTGGGAGGGGTTGCCTCCTTTTCACCCCTCCACTTT
TRBJ2-2,many,15,NA,TRBV19,CASMYSPTNTGELFF,TGTGCCAGTATGTACAGTCCTACGAACACCGGGGAGCTGTTTTTT